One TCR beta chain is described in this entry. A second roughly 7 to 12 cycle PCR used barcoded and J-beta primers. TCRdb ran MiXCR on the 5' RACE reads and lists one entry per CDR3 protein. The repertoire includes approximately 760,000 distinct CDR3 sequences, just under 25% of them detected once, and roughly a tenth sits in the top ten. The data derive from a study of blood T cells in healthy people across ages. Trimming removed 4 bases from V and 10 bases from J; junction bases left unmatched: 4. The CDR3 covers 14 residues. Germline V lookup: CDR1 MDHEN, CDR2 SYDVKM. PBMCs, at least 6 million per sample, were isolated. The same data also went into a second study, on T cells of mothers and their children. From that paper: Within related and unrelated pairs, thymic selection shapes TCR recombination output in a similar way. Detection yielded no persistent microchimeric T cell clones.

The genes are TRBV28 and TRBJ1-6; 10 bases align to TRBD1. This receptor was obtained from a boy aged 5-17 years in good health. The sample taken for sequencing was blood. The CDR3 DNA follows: TGTGCCAGCAGTTCCTGGGGACAGGGGTCACCCCTCCACTTT. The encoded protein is CASSSWGQGSPLHF.